This T cell receptor (beta chain) was sequenced during a study of spatial heterogeneity in lung cancer. From the 5' RACE reads, TCRdb called clonotypes with MiXCR, one entry per CDR3 protein. This table holds approximately 11,000 distinct CDR3 sequences, over 4.5% found once. V was clipped by 10 bases and J by 4 bases, with 8 bases between them. The CDR3 has 11 amino acids. The time point is: sample taken at primary tumor resection. Unsorted tumor, nontumor lung tissue or cryopreserved PBMC supplied the whole RNA. General study findings and limits: Quantities of ubiquitous and regional expanded TCRs paralleled ubiquitous and regional nonsynonymous mutations, respectively. Tracking of tumor mutation counts was seen in expanded intratumoral alpha and beta TCR counts.

This clonotype is medium-sized by share. Its antigen is not identified. The source of this sequence is a male donor with early-stage non-small cell lung cancer. The rearrangement joins TRBV12-3 or TRBV12-4 to TRBJ1-3; D not certain. The specimen was lung tumor tissue, collected at surgery. The CDR3 sequence is CANGGGNTIYF. Written as DNA, the CDR3 is TGTGCCAACGGTGGCGGAAACACCATATATTTT.